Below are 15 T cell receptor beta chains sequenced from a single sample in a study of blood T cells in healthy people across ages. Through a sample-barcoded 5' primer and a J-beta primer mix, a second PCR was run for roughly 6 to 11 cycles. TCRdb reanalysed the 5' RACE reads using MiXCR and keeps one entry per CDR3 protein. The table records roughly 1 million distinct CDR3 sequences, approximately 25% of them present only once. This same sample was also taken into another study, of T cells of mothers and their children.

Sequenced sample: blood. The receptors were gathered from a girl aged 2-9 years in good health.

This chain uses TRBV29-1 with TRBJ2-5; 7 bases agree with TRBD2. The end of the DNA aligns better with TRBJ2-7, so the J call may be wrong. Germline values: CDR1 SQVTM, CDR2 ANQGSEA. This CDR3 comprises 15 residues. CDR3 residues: CSVVRLADSSYEQYF. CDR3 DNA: TGCAGCGTTGTAAGGCTAGCGGATAGCTCCTACGAGCAGTACTTC.

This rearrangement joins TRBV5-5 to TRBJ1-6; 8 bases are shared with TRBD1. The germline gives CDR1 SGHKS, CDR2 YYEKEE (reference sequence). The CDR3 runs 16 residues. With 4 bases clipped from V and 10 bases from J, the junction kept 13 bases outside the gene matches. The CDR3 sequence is CASSEAPGQVYSPLHF. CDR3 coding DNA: TGTGCCAGCAGCGAGGCTCCGGGACAGGTCTACTCACCCCTCCACTTT. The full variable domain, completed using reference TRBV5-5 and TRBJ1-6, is DAGVTQSPTHLIKTRGQQVTLRCSPISGHKSVSWYQQVLGQGPQFIFQYYEKEERGRGNFPDRFSARQFPNYSSELNVNALLLGDSALYLCASSEAPGQVYSPLHFGNGTRLTVT.

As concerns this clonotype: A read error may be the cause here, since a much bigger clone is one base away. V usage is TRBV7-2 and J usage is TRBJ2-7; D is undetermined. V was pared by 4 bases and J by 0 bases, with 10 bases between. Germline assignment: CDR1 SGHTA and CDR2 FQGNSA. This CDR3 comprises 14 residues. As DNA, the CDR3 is TGTGCCAGCAGCTCCTTAGAAGGCTCCTACGAGCAGTACTTC. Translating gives CASSSLEGSYEQYF.

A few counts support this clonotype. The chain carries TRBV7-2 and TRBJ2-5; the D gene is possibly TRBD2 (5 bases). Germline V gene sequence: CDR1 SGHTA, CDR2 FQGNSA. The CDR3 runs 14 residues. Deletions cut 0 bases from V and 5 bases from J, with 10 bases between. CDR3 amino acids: CASSLASVRETQYF. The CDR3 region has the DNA TGTGCCAGCAGCTTAGCTAGCGTGAGGGAGACCCAGTACTTC.

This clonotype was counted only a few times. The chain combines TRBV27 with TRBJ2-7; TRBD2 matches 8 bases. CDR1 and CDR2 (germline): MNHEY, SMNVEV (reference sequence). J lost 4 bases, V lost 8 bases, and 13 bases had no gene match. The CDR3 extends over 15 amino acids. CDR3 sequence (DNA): TGTGCCAGCTCCGCGGCGGGAGGCTCTAATTACGAGCAGTACTTC. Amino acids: CASSAAGGSNYEQYF.

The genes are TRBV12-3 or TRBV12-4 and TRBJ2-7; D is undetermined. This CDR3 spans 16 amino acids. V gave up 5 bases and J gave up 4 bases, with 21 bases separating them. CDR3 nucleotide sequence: TGTGCCAGCAGTCGCAACTTTGCAGGCGGTGGGTACGAGCAGTACTTC. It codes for CASSRNFAGGGYEQYF.

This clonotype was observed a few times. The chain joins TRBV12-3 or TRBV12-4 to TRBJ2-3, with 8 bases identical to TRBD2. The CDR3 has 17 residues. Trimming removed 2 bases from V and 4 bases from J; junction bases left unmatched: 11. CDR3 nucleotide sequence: TGTGCCAGCAGTTTACTCGTCGGGGGGGAAGCGGCAGATACGCAGTATTTT. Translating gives CASSLLVGGEAADTQYF.

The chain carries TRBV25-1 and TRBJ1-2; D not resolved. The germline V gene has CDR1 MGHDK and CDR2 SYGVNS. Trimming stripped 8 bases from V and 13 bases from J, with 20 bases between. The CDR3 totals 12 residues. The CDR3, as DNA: TGTGCCAGCTACTCCTTAATTAGAGGCAGCACCTTC. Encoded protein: CASYSLIRGSTF.

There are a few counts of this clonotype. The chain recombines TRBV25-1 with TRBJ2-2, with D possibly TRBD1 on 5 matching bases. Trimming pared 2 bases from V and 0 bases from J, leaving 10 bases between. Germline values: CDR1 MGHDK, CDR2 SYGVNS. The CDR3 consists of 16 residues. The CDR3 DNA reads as TGTGCCAGCAGTGAAGTAGGGGCCCCGAACACCGGGGAGCTGTTTTTT. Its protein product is CASSEVGAPNTGELFF.

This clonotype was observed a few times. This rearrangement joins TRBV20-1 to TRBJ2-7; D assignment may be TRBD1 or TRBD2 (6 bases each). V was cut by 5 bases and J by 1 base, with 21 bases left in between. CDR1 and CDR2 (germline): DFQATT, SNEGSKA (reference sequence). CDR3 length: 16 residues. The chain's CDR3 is CSAPTGAASGSYEQYF. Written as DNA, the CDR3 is TGCAGTGCTCCCACGGGGGCCGCCTCGGGGTCCTACGAGCAGTACTTC.

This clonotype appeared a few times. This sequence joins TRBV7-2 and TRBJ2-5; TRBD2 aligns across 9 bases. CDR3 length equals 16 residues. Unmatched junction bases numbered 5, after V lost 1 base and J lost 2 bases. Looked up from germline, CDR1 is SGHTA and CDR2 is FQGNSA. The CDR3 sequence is CASSLVGGGAQETQYF. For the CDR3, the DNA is TGTGCCAGCAGCTTAGTCGGCGGGGGGGCACAAGAGACCCAGTACTTC.

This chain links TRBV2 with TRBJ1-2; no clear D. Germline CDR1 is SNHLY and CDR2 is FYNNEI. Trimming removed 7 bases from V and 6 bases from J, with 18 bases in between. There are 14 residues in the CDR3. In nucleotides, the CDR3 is TGTGCCAGCAAAAGGGAACCGGGCGGGAATGGCTACACCTTC. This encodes CASKREPGGNGYTF.

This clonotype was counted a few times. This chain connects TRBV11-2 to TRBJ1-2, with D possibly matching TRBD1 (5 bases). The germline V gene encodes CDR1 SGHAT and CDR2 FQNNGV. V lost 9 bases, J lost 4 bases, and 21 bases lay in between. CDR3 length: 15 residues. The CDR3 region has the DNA TGTGCCAGTCATGTCGGACACCCGCAGTTCTATGGCTACACCTTC. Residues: CASHVGHPQFYGYTF.

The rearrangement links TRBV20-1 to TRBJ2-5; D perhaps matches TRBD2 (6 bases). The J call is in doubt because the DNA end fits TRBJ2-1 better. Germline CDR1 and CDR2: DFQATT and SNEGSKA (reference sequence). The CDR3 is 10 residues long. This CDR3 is CSASTGSQFF. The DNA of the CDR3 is TGCAGTGCTAGTACCGGGAGTCAGTTCTTC.

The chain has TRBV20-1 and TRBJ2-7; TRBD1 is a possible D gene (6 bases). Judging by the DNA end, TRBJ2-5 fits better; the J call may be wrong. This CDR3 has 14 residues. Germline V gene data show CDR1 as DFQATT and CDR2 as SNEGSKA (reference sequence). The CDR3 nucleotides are TGCAGTGCCGCAGGGGCCTCGTACCAAGAGACCCAGTACTTC. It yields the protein CSAAGASYQETQYF.